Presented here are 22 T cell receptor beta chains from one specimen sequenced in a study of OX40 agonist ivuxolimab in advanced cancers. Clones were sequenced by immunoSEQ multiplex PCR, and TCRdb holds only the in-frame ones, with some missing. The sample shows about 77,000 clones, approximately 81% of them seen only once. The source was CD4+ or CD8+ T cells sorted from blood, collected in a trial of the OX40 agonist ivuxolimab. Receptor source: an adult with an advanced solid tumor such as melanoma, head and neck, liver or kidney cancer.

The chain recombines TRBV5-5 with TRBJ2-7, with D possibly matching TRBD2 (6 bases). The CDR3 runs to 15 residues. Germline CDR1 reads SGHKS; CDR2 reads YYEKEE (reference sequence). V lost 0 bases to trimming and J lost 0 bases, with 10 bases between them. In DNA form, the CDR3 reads TGTGCCAGCAGCTTGGTAGCGGAGTTCTCCTACGAGCAGTACTTC. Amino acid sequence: CASSLVAEFSYEQYF. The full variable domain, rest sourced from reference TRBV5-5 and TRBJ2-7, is DAGVTQSPTHLIKTRGQQVTLRCSPISGHKSVSWYQQVLGQGPQFIFQYYEKEERGRGNFPDRFSARQFPNYSSELNVNALLLGDSALYLCASSLVAEFSYEQYFGPGTRLTVT.

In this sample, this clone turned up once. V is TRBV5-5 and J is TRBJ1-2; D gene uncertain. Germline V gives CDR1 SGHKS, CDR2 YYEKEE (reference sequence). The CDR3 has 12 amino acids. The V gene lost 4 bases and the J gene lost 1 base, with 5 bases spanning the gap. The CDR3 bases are TGTGCCAGCAGCACAAATAACTATGGCTACACCTTC. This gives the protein CASSTNNYGYTF.

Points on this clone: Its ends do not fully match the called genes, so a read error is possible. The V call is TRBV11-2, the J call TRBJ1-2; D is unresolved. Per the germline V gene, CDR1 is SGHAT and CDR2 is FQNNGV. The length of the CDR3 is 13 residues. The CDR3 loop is CASSFRGNHGYTF. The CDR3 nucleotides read TGTGCCAGCAGCTTTCGGGGTAACCATGGCTACACCTTC.

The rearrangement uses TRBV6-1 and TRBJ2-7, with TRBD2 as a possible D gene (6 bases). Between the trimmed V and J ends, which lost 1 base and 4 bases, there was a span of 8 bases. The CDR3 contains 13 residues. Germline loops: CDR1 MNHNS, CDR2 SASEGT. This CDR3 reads CASSEERVYEQYF. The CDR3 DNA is TGTGCCAGCAGTGAAGAGCGGGTGTACGAGCAGTACTTC.

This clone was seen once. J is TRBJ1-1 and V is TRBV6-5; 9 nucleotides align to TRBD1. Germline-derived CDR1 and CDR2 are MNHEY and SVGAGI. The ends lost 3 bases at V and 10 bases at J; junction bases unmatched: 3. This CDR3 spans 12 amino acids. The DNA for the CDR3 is TGTGCCAGCAGTTATGGGGGACAGGGAGCTTTCTTT. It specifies CASSYGGQGAFF.

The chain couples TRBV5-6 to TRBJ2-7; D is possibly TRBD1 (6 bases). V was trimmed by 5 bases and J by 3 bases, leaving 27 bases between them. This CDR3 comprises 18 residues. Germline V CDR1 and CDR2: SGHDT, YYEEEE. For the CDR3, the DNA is TGTGCCAGCAGACGAGGCCTCAGGGGCATGCCGGAGATCTACGAGCAGTACTTC. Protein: CASRRGLRGMPEIYEQYF.

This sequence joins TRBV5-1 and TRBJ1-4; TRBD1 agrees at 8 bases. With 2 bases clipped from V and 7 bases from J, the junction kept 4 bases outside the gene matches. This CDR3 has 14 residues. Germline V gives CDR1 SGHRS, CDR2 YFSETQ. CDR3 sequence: CASSFRGPGEKLFF. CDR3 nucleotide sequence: TGCGCCAGCAGCTTCAGGGGGCCCGGTGAAAAACTGTTTTTT.

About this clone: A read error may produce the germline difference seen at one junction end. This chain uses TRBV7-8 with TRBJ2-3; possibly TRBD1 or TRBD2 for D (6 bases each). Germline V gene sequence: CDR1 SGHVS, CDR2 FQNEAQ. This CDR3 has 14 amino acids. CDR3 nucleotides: TGTGCCAGCAGCGTCGGGGGTCGGACAGATACGCGGTATTTT. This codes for CASSVGGRTDTRYF.

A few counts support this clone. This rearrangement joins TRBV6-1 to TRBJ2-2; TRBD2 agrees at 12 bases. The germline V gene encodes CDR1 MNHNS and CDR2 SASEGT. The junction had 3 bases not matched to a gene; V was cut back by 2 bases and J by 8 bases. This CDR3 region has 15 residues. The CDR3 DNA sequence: TGTGCCAGCAGTGAACTAGCGGGGGGGCCTGGGGAGCTGTTTTTT. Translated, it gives CASSELAGGPGELFF.

The CDR3 sequence: CASSPFEGTEAFF. DNA for the CDR3: TGTGCCAGCAGTCCCTTCGAGGGCACTGAAGCTTTCTTT. The chain is built from TRBV28 and TRBJ1-1; D is uncertain. In germline, CDR1 is MDHEN, CDR2 SYDVKM. The length of the CDR3 is 13 residues. Trimming shortened V by 5 bases and J by 4 bases, and 11 bases separated the two germline ends.

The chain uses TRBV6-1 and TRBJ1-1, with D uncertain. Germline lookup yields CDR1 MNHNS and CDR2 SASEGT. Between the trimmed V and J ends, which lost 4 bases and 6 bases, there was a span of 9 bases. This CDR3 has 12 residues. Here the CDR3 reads CASSGQAAEAFF. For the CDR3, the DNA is TGTGCCAGCAGTGGCCAGGCCGCTGAAGCTTTCTTT.

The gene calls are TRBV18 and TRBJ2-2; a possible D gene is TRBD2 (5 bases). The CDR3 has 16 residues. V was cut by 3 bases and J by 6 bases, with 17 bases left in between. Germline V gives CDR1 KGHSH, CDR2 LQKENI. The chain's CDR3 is CASSPSTGLRAGELFF. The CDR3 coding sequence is TGTGCCAGCTCACCGTCGACTGGGTTGAGGGCCGGGGAGCTGTTTTTT.

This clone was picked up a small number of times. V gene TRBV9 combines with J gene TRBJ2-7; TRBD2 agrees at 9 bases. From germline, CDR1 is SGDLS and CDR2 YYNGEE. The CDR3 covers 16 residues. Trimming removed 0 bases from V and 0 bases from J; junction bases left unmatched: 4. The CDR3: CASSVGLAGDSYEQYF. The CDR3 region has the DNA TGTGCCAGCAGCGTAGGGTTAGCGGGGGACTCCTACGAGCAGTACTTC.

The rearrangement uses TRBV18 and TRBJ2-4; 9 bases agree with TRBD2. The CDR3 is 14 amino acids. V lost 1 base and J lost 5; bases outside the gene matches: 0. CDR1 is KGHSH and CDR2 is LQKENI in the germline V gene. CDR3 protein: CASSPLAGENIQYF. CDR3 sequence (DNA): TGTGCCAGCTCACCACTAGCGGGAGAAAACATTCAGTACTTC.

The CDR3 coding sequence is TGTGCCAGCAAGGGGACTAGCGGGGGGCCTGCCTGGCAGTTCTTC. It specifies CASKGTSGGPAWQFF. V gene TRBV6-6 combines with J gene TRBJ2-1; 15 bases agree with TRBD2. This CDR3 spans 15 amino acids. The germline gives CDR1 MNHNY, CDR2 SVGAGI (reference sequence). The trim removed 7 bases at V and 12 bases at J, leaving 10 bases unmatched.

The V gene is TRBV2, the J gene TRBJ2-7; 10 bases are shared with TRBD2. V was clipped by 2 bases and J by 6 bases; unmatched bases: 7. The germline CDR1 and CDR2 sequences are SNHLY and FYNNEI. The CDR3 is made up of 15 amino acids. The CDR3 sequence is CASSEMASGRSEQYF. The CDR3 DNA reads TGTGCCAGCAGTGAAATGGCTAGCGGGAGATCCGAGCAGTACTTC. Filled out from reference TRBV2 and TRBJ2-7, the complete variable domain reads EPEVTQTPSHQVTQMGQEVILRCVPISNHLYFYWYRQILGQKVEFLVSFYNNEISEKSEIFDDQFSVERPDGSNFTLKIRSTKLEDSAMYFCASSEMASGRSEQYFGPGTRLTVT.

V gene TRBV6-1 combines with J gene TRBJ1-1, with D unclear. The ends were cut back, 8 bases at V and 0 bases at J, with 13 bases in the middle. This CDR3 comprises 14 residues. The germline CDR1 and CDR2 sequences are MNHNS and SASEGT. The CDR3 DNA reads TGTGCCAGCTACGCGGGGTACATGAACACTGAAGCTTTCTTT. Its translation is CASYAGYMNTEAFF.

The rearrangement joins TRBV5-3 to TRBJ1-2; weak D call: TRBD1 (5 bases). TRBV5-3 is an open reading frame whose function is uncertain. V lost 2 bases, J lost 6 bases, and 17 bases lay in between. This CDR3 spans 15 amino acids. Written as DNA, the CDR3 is TGTGCCAGAAGCTTAGTACAGGTGTCAGGCCATGGCTACACCTTC. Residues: CARSLVQVSGHGYTF.

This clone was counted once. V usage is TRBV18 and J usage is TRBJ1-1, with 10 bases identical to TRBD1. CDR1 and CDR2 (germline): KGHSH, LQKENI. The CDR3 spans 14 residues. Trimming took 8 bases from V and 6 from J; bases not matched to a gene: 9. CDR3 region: CASTTGQGMAEAFF. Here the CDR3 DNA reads TGTGCCAGCACTACGGGACAGGGGATGGCTGAAGCTTTCTTT.

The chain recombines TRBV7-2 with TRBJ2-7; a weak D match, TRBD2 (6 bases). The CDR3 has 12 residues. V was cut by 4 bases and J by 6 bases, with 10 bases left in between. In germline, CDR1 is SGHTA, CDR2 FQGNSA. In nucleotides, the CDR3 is TGTGCCAGCAGCTCGGACTACCGCGAGCAGTACTTC. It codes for CASSSDYREQYF. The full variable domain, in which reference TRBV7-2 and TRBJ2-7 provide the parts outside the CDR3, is GAGVSQSPSNKVTEKGKDVELRCDPISGHTALYWYRQSLGQGLEFLIYFQGNSAPDKSGLPSDRFSAERTGGSVSTLTIQRTQQEDSAVYLCASSSDYREQYFGPGTRLTVT.

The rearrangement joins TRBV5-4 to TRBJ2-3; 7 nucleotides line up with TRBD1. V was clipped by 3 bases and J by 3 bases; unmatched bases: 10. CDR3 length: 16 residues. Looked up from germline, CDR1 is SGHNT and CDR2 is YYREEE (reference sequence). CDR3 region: CASSSDTSGGTDTQYF. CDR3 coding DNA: TGTGCCAGCAGCTCCGATACCTCAGGGGGAACAGATACGCAGTATTTT.

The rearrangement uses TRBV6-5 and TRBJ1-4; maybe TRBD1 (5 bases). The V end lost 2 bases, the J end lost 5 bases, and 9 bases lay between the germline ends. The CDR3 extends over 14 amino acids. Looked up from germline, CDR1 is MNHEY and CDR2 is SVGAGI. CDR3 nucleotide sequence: TGTGCCAGCAGTTACAGGGGAAGCAATGAAAAACTGTTTTTT. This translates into CASSYRGSNEKLFF.